This T cell receptor (beta chain) was recovered during a study of blood T cell repertoires in COVID-19. Study background: The United States, Italy and Spain provided the acute and convalescent COVID-19 samples.

The CDR3 runs to 15 residues. V was cut by 4 bases and J by 0 bases, with 10 bases left in between. Looked up from germline, CDR1 is LGHNT and CDR2 is FRNRAP. Under the authors' procedure: For nucleated cells, counts were estimated from reference gene primer amplification. Profiled with immunoSEQ multiplex PCR; TCRdb holds only in-frame clones, not every one. V and J calls plus clone size are reproduced from that table; the DNA served to infer D and trimming. The sample shows 110,000 to 150,000 clones, 84% of them seen only once. The chain combines TRBV12-5 with TRBJ1-3; D perhaps matches TRBD1 (6 bases). This TCR came from a human donor in a cohort sampled during active COVID-19. Sequencing was done on a sample of peripheral blood. DNA of the CDR3: TGTGCTAGTGGTTCCAGGGGTGTCTCTGGAAACACCATATATTTT. It codes for CASGSRGVSGNTIYF.